The 8 T cell receptor beta chains in this list originate from one sample, sequenced in a study of shared clonotypes between healthy human individuals. The assay was immunoSEQ multiplex PCR, and TCRdb's table has in-frame clones only and misses some. Here the sample spans roughly 2,500,000 clones, approximately 93% being singletons. What was sequenced was naive CD4+ T cells from PBMCs. Subset denoted: CD45RA+ positively selected. All receptors come from a man aged 18-30 years in good health. Some clones in this sample may be carry-over from other donors' samples.

The chain couples TRBV9 to TRBJ2-3; D not resolved. The CDR3 is 13 amino acids. CDR1 is SGDLS and CDR2 is YYNGEE in the germline V gene. V lost 3 bases to trimming and J lost 2 bases, with 7 bases between them. Here the CDR3 reads CASSGRVTDTQYF. CDR3 DNA: TGTGCCAGCAGCGGCCGGGTCACAGATACGCAGTATTTT.

V is TRBV9 and J is TRBJ2-3; 12 bases fit TRBD2. Germline loops: CDR1 SGDLS, CDR2 YYNGEE. The CDR3 has 16 amino acids. Losses at the gene ends were 3 bases for V and 2 bases for J; bases not matched to a gene: 4. This CDR3 is CASSEGLAGFTDTQYF. DNA of the CDR3: TGTGCCAGCAGCGAAGGACTAGCGGGATTCACAGATACGCAGTATTTT. Full variable domain (rest looked up from reference TRBV9 and TRBJ2-3): DSGVTQTPKHLITATGQRVTLRCSPRSGDLSVYWYQQSLDQGLQFLIQYYNGEERAKGNILERFSAQQFPDLHSELNLSSLELGDSALYFCASSEGLAGFTDTQYFGPGTRLTVL.

V gene TRBV27 combines with J gene TRBJ2-5, with 9 bases that match TRBD1. After removal of 5 bases from V and 5 bases from J, the junction contained 6 bases not matched to a gene. Germline values: CDR1 MNHEY, CDR2 SMNVEV (reference sequence). This CDR3 has 14 amino acids. The CDR3 reads CASSPYRGLETQYF. The CDR3 DNA reads TGTGCCAGCAGTCCCTACAGGGGGCTCGAGACCCAGTACTTC.

The V call is TRBV10-3, the J call TRBJ1-4; no clear D gene. The V and J ends lost 3 bases and 9 bases respectively, with 17 bases between them. The length of the CDR3 is 15 residues. Germline values: CDR1 ENHRY, CDR2 SYGVKD. The CDR3 DNA reads as TGTGCCATCAGTGATAGGAACAGCCCCGAAAAAAAACTGTTTTTT. Translated, it gives CAISDRNSPEKKLFF.

V gene TRBV28 combines with J gene TRBJ1-5; TRBD1 matches at 10 bases. This CDR3 contains 14 residues. V trimming: 8 bases; J trimming: 5 bases; junction bases outside the gene matches: 6. Germline V gene sequence: CDR1 MDHEN, CDR2 SYDVKM. The CDR3 reads CASGTGVGYQPQHF. The CDR3 nucleotides are TGTGCCAGCGGGACAGGGGTGGGCTATCAGCCCCAGCATTTT.

V gene TRBV5-6 combines with J gene TRBJ2-7, with 12 positions matching TRBD2. Germline V lookup: CDR1 SGHDT, CDR2 YYEEEE. The CDR3 covers 18 residues. The V gene end was trimmed by 0 bases and the J gene end by 4 bases; junction bases not matched to a gene: 11. CDR3 nucleotides: TGTGCCAGCAGCTTGGGTTCTCTAGCGGGAGGGCCTGGGTACGAGCAGTACTTC. The encoded protein is CASSLGSLAGGPGYEQYF.

The chain joins TRBV7-2 to TRBJ2-5; weak D call: TRBD1 (6 bases). V lost 0 bases, J lost 1 base, and 18 bases lay in between. In germline, CDR1 is SGHTA, CDR2 FQGNSA. The CDR3 is 18 residues long. DNA of the CDR3: TGTGCCAGCAGCTTAGCTCGGGGACAAACCCCGCTCCAAGAGACCCAGTACTTC. It translates to CASSLARGQTPLQETQYF.

This clone showed up just once. The J gene is TRBJ2-3, the V gene TRBV9; TRBD2 aligns across 11 bases. There are 18 residues in the CDR3. The J segment lost 0 bases and the V segment lost 4 bases, leaving 10 bases of the junction unmatched. CDR1 is SGDLS, CDR2 YYNGEE, per germline. The CDR3 protein is CASSPTSGGRSSTDTQYF. The DNA for the CDR3 is TGTGCCAGCAGCCCAACTAGCGGGGGACGATCTAGCACAGATACGCAGTATTTT.